These 22 T cell receptor beta chains share one sample of origin, sequenced in a study of sequential checkpoint blockade in melanoma (dated by TCRdb to about 2019). The treatment or condition label, as the study defines it: randomized to nivolumab then ipilimumab (arm A) or the reverse (arm B). The library came from the immunoSEQ multiplex PCR assay. TCRdb re-hosts the immuneACCESS table, in-frame sequences only. Its copies lack some clones; in the studies checked, an unresolved V gene accounts for under half of them, and the cause for the rest is not known. For this sample the table gives 21,000 or so clones, of which about 82% were detected only once. Around 10% of the sample is taken by the ten largest. The sequencing here drew on CD8+ T cells sorted from blood (inferred from file names), taken from a patient given nivolumab and ipilimumab in sequence. These receptors were taken from a human donor with melanoma.

The chain couples TRBV28 to TRBJ1-4; tentatively, D is TRBD1 (6 bases). Trimming stripped 3 bases from V and 6 bases from J, with 11 bases between. This CDR3 spans 14 amino acids. CDR1 MDHEN and CDR2 SYDVKM come from the germline V gene. The CDR3 nucleotides are TGTGCCAGCAGTTTCGCGGGGGCCGATGAAAAACTGTTTTTT. Translation: CASSFAGADEKLFF.

V usage is TRBV4-3 and J usage is TRBJ1-2; 9 positions match TRBD1. V shed 4 bases and J 4 bases; nucleotides not matched to a gene: 7. Germline CDR1 reads LGHNA; CDR2 reads YSLEER. CDR3 length: 15 residues. The CDR3 bases are TGCGCCAGCAGCCCACGGACAGGGGATCCCTATGGCTACACCTTC. It translates to CASSPRTGDPYGYTF.

This clone was observed once. This chain joins TRBV2 and TRBJ1-1; TRBD1 might be the D (5 bases). This CDR3 contains 17 residues. The germline gives CDR1 SNHLY, CDR2 FYNNEI. V dropped 8 bases and J dropped 5 bases, with 27 bases sitting between them. The CDR3 sequence: CASLANQSYGGGTEAFF. The DNA of the CDR3 is TGTGCCAGCCTAGCGAACCAAAGCTACGGGGGTGGAACTGAAGCTTTCTTT.

A word on this clone: Mismatch with germline at one junction end may stem from a read error. This chain's CDR3 is CASSQFVSGDQPQHF. For the CDR3, the DNA is TGCGCCAGCAGCCAATTCGTCTCAGGGGATCAGCCCCAGCATTTT. The gene calls are TRBV5-4 and TRBJ1-5; possible D gene TRBD1, 6 bases. Germline V gives CDR1 SGHNT, CDR2 YYREEE (reference sequence). This CDR3 comprises 15 residues. Full variable domain (outside the CDR3, taken from reference TRBV5-4 and TRBJ1-5): ETGVTQSPTHLIKTRGQQVTLRCSSQSGHNTVSWYQQALGQGPQFIFQYYREEENGRGNFPPRFSGLQFPNYSSELNVNALELDDSALYLCASSQFVSGDQPQHFGDGTRLSIL.

The chain has TRBV19 and TRBJ2-7; no clear D gene. Trimming removed 4 bases at V and 2 bases at J, with 12 bases between. Germline-derived CDR1 and CDR2 are LNHDA and SQIVND (reference sequence). The CDR3 runs 14 residues. CDR3 coding DNA: TGTGCCAGTAGTACCCTCGACGGAGCCTACGAGCAGTACTTC. Translating it yields CASSTLDGAYEQYF.

By frequency in the sample, this clone is medium-sized. V is TRBV6-1 and J is TRBJ1-5; perhaps TRBD1 as D (5 bases). V was cut by 2 bases and J by 6 bases, with 14 bases left in between. This CDR3 is 15 amino acids long. Germline V gene data show CDR1 as MNHNS and CDR2 as SASEGT. CDR3 amino acids: CASSEQRRVGQPQHF. CDR3 sequence (DNA): TGTGCCAGCAGTGAACAGCGCAGGGTGGGTCAGCCCCAGCATTTT.

This rearrangement joins TRBV7-2 to TRBJ1-2; 7 bases fit TRBD1. Germline V gene data show CDR1 as SGHTA and CDR2 as FQGNSA. This CDR3 has 17 residues. With 3 bases clipped from V and 0 bases from J, the junction kept 10 bases outside the gene matches. This CDR3 reads CASSFWDSYTANYGYTF. The CDR3 DNA reads TGTGCCAGCAGCTTCTGGGACAGCTATACAGCTAACTATGGCTACACCTTC.

The V call is TRBV11-2, the J call TRBJ2-7; perhaps TRBD2 as D (6 bases). The CDR3 is 14 residues long. The germline V gene encodes CDR1 SGHAT and CDR2 FQNNGV. With 1 base removed from V and 5 bases from J, the gap between germline ends came to 12 bases. The CDR3 loop is CASSLVGSGDEQYF. The CDR3 nucleotides are TGTGCCAGCAGCTTAGTAGGTAGCGGCGACGAGCAGTACTTC. The whole variable domain, remainder taken from reference TRBV11-2 and TRBJ2-7, is EAGVAQSPRYKIIEKRQSVAFWCNPISGHATLYWYQQILGQGPKLLIQFQNNGVVDDSQLPKDRFSAERLKGVDSTLKIQPAKLEDSAVYLCASSLVGSGDEQYFGPGTRLTVT.

The chain couples TRBV4-3 to TRBJ2-7; a weak D match, TRBD1 (5 bases). The CDR3 is made up of 14 amino acids. Germline CDR1 LGHNA, CDR2 YSLEER. The V end was cut by 0 bases, the J end by 4 bases, with 10 bases between. The CDR3 reads CASSQEIRTYEQYF. The CDR3 DNA is TGCGCCAGCAGCCAAGAAATTAGGACATACGAGCAGTACTTC.

V and J are TRBV27 and TRBJ2-5, with 8 bases lining up with TRBD2. The CDR3 contains 17 residues. Germline V gene lookup returns CDR1 MNHEY and CDR2 SMNVEV (reference sequence). Trimming removed 8 bases from V and 5 bases from J; junction bases left unmatched: 19. The CDR3 DNA reads TGTGCCAGCTGGGGGTTGTCCAGCGGGAGCTTAAAGGAGACCCAGTACTTC. This encodes CASWGLSSGSLKETQYF.

The chain uses TRBV5-6 and TRBJ1-5, with D tentatively TRBD1 (6 bases). The CDR3 is 16 amino acids. CDR1 and CDR2 (germline): SGHDT, YYEEEE. V was shortened by 0 bases and J by 3 bases, with 13 bases between the two germline ends. CDR3 in DNA: TGTGCCAGCAGCTTGGGGGCAGGGGCCTACAATCAGCCCCAGCATTTT. It encodes CASSLGAGAYNQPQHF.

V gene TRBV11-2 combines with J gene TRBJ1-1; no reliable D call. This CDR3 has 14 residues. V lost 0 bases to trimming and J lost 4 bases, with 9 bases between them. Looked up from germline, CDR1 is SGHAT and CDR2 is FQNNGV. The CDR3 DNA is TGTGCCAGCAGCTTAGATTACGGGGTCACTGAAGCTTTCTTT. Protein sequence: CASSLDYGVTEAFF.

V is TRBV7-2 and J is TRBJ2-7, with unresolved D. V was clipped by 4 bases and J by 0 bases, with 7 bases between them. The germline gives CDR1 SGHTA, CDR2 FQGNSA. The CDR3 extends over 13 amino acids. This chain's CDR3 is CASSYPSSYEQYF. Written as DNA, the CDR3 is TGTGCCAGCAGCTACCCGAGCTCCTACGAGCAGTACTTC.

The chain has TRBV19 and TRBJ1-1, with D perhaps matching TRBD1 (6 bases). V lost 5 bases to trimming and J lost 1 base, with 20 bases between them. The CDR3 consists of 17 residues. Germline loops: CDR1 LNHDA, CDR2 SQIVND (reference sequence). CDR3 DNA sequence: TGTGCCAGTAGTGGATTCGGTAGGCTCAGGGGGAACACTGAAGCTTTCTTT. Translated, it gives CASSGFGRLRGNTEAFF.

CDR3 sequence: CASSLLGLAGAYEQYF. In nucleotides, the CDR3 is TGTGCCAGCAGCTTACTAGGACTAGCGGGGGCCTACGAGCAGTACTTC. This chain connects TRBV7-2 to TRBJ2-7, with 13 bases that match TRBD2. CDR1 and CDR2 (germline): SGHTA, FQGNSA. This CDR3 spans 16 amino acids. V shed 2 bases, J shed 2 bases, and the junction held 3 bases outside the gene matches.

The gene calls are TRBV6-4 and TRBJ2-1; 10 nucleotides match TRBD1. Trimming removed 4 bases from V and 1 base from J; junction bases left unmatched: 1. Germline V gene data show CDR1 as MRHNA and CDR2 as SNTAGT. CDR3 size: 15 residues. The CDR3 protein is CASSGTGGSYNEQFF. In nucleotides, the CDR3 is TGTGCCAGCAGTGGGACAGGGGGTTCCTACAATGAGCAGTTCTTC.

The genes are TRBV28 and TRBJ1-1, with 11 bases fitting TRBD1. The trim removed 6 bases at V and 1 base at J, leaving 4 bases unmatched. Germline assignment: CDR1 MDHEN and CDR2 SYDVKM. CDR3 length: 15 amino acids. The CDR3 DNA reads TGTGCCAGCAGGAATGGACAGGGGGCGAACACTGAAGCTTTCTTT. Encoded protein: CASRNGQGANTEAFF.

This clone turned up a few times. The rearrangement links TRBV4-2 to TRBJ2-2, with D hard to call. The CDR3 is 17 residues long. Looked up from germline, CDR1 is LGHNA and CDR2 is YNFKEQ. The V end was cut by 5 bases, the J end by 3 bases, with 19 bases between. CDR3 nucleotide sequence: TGTGCCAGCAGCAAAACCTCCCGAGCGTCCTACACCGGGGAGCTGTTTTTT. Its translation: CASSKTSRASYTGELFF.

The CDR3 coding sequence is TGCGCCAGCAGTGTGTCGGGGAGGTACACTGAAGCTTTCTTT. Protein: CASSVSGRYTEAFF. The V gene is TRBV10-2, the J gene TRBJ1-1; D is unclear. CDR1 and CDR2 from the germline V gene are WSHSY and SAAADI. The CDR3 spans 14 residues. Trimming removed 4 bases at V and 3 bases at J, with 12 bases between.

V and J are TRBV29-1 and TRBJ1-1; 9 bases match TRBD1. Germline loops: CDR1 SQVTM, CDR2 ANQGSEA. This CDR3 contains 16 residues. Unmatched junction bases numbered 10, after V lost 0 bases and J lost 5 bases. In DNA, the CDR3 is TGCAGCGTTGAAGAACCCCGCGGACAGGGGATAACTGAAGCTTTCTTT. As protein: CSVEEPRGQGITEAFF. Full variable domain (missing parts from reference TRBV29-1 and TRBJ1-1): SAVISQKPSRDICQRGTSLTIQCQVDSQVTMMFWYRQQPGQSLTLIATANQGSEATYESGFVIDKFPISRPNLTFSTLTVSNMSPEDSSIYLCSVEEPRGQGITEAFFGQGTRLTVV.

The chain combines TRBV10-1 with TRBJ2-7, with D uncertain. V lost 3 bases and J 1 base, leaving 7 bases between the germline ends. The CDR3 totals 13 residues. Germline values: CDR1 WNHNN, CDR2 SYGVQD (reference sequence). The CDR3 here is CASSESYSYEQYF. DNA for the CDR3: TGCGCCAGCAGTGAATCGTATTCCTACGAGCAGTACTTC.

The rearrangement joins TRBV30 to TRBJ2-3; D gene unclear. With 1 base removed from V and 0 bases from J, the gap between germline ends came to 11 bases. The length of the CDR3 is 15 residues. Germline CDR1 and CDR2: GTSNPN and SVGIG (reference sequence). The CDR3: CAWSESTLSTDTQYF. In DNA, the CDR3 is TGTGCCTGGAGTGAATCCACTCTTAGCACAGATACGCAGTATTTT. The full variable domain, completed using reference TRBV30 and TRBJ2-3, is SQTIHQWPATLVQPVGSPLSLECTVEGTSNPNLYWYRQAAGRGLQLLFYSVGIGQISSEVPQNLSASRPQDRQFILSSKKLLLSDSGFYLCAWSESTLSTDTQYFGPGTRLTVL.